This T cell receptor beta chain was captured by sequencing in a study of metastatic and nonmetastatic thyroid tumors. Study as a whole: For malignant and benign thyroid patients, tumor or nodule tissue and blood were the sources whose repertoires were compared.

Study processing details: Clinicopathological groups differed in CDR3, with these differences serving to build a distant-metastasis classifier for papillary thyroid cancer. TCRdb recomputed clones from the PCR reads via MiXCR. TCRdb's processing, not the study's, gives the V and J calls here. The data show about 24,000 clones, roughly a quarter seen once. The sample holds many counts of this clone. Other nucleotide sequences from this sample produce the same CDR3. CDR1 and CDR2 from the germline V gene are MNHEY and SMNVEV (reference sequence). The CDR3 covers 19 residues. Germline trimming cut 4 bases from V and 2 bases from J; bases unmatched to any gene: 12. Among the patients, none had received any treatment before thyroid surgery.

The V and J genes are TRBV27 and TRBJ1-6; TRBD1 matches at 9 bases. The TCR sequence derives from a male donor with papillary thyroid cancer or a benign thyroid nodule (not recorded which). Some clones in this sample may be carry-over from other donors' samples. The sequenced material came from tumor tissue. The CDR3 protein is CASSSIRPGTGTYNSPLHF. Here the CDR3 DNA reads TGTGCCAGCAGTTCCATACGCCCCGGGACAGGGACCTATAATTCACCCCTCCACTTT.